This T cell receptor (beta chain) is drawn from a study of T cells in Graves' hyperthyroidism and ophthalmopathy (dated by TCRdb to about 2019). Regarding the research as a whole: Peripheral blood was sampled at the time of initial diagnosis, prior to any treatment. A discovery cohort of approximately 100 patients, roughly 43 with Graves' ophthalmopathy and about 58 with stable Graves' hyperthyroidism, was used to find distinguishing TCR V-J signatures. Whether ophthalmopathy could be predicted prospectively was tested in an independent validation cohort made up of approximately 19 hyperthyroidism patients plus 17 patients who later progressed to ophthalmopathy. For training and testing, the approximately 92 patients in the discovery cohort were randomly divided in a 7:3 ratio. In over five Graves' hyperthyroidism patients, the study also compared T-cell repertoires from thyroid tissue with T-cell repertoires from blood. After blood sampling, hyperthyroidism patients were treated with methimazole at a starting dose of 30 mg daily, and ophthalmopathy patients were treated with high-dose intravenous methylprednisolone. The paper reports TCR Vbeta CDR3 sequencing of some 140 peripheral blood samples: over 40 ophthalmopathy, roughly 74 hyperthyroidism and around 17 progressor patients.

Overall study results and their limits: Most expanded thyroid clonotypes (frequency above 0.001) were also detected in blood, a finding suggesting that blood repertoires may reflect thyroid immune responses. Sample size was not statistically predetermined, and blinding of investigators to group allocation was not performed. A model built on a 13 V-J signature distinguished ophthalmopathy from stable hyperthyroidism, reaching 87.88% sensitivity and 81.08% specificity in cross-validation and 80%/75% in testing. In validation, the model predicted progression to ophthalmopathy a median of around six months before onset, with over 60% sensitivity and more than 72% specificity.

Stable Graves' hyperthyroidism was defined as no progression to ophthalmopathy during 18 months of follow-up. Hyperthyroidism patients were newly diagnosed, with disease duration under 2 months, and aged 18 to 65 years. Exclusion was applied to patients with uncontrolled infections, other autoimmune diseases, pregnancy or lactation. Clinical symptoms, serum thyroxine and TRAb, thyroid ultrasound, and orbital computed tomography formed the basis for the diagnoses. PBMCs were isolated from 8 to 10 ml of fresh peripheral blood by Ficoll-Paque density gradient centrifugation. Total RNA was extracted with Trizol reagent, and quality was checked on an Agilent 2100 Bioanalyzer. Amplification of TCR beta CDR3 regions was carried out from RNA transcripts. The TCR CDR3 was subjected to a first round of RT-PCR using the HTBI primer set and the Qiagen OneStep RT-PCR kit. Libraries were constructed in a second round of multiplex PCR, after which size selection and purification were carried out. The libraries were sequenced on an Illumina HiSeq2000 using paired-end 100 bp reads. On the study's bioinformatics: SOAPnuke was used to process the raw data, with reads discarded if the reads contained adapters or uncalled bases, had a mean Phred below 15, or lacked an exact constant-primer or identifier match. COPE v1.2.5 was used to merge the high-quality paired reads, and each unique nucleotide sequence was defined as a clonotype. Clonotypes were aligned to IMGT TRBV, TRBD and TRBJ reference segments using MiTCR v1.1. The analysis was restricted to V-J combinations with a frequency above 0.0001, which together covered roughly 99% of the repertoires. A TCS score was defined as the ratio of F50 (clonal expansion) to E x V (chaos), with BLOSUM62-based TCRdist applied between CDR3 peptides within each V-J. Welch's t-statistics and random forest reduced just over 500 V-J features to 13, which were used in a naive Bayes classifier (R e1071). The public reads were reprocessed in TCRdb via fastp at Q25 and MiXCR, keeping in-frame beta chains. Records with the same CDR3 protein are collapsed into one entry carrying the most frequent genes and DNA. The V and J calls reflect TCRdb's pipeline rather than the authors' work. For this sample the table gives some 400,000 distinct CDR3 sequences, of which about 19% were detected only once. The top ten hold about 3.5% of the sample.

In this sample, this clonotype turned up many times. Its antigen is unknown. Base qualities are missing; no much larger clone stands one base away. Trimming removed 5 bases from V and 6 bases from J, leaving 10 bases between the germline ends. CDR1 and CDR2, per the germline V gene (reference sequence), are LNHDA and SQIVND. From its cysteine to its phenylalanine, the CDR3 spans 12 amino acids. The only DNA kept is the CDR3, 36 bases in frame from the first base. Input material: blood. The sequence was obtained from a woman younger than 30 with Graves' hyperthyroidism. Recombination connected TRBV19 to TRBJ1-1, with no D gene named confidently. The bases read TGTGCCAGTAGTTATCAATTCTCTGAAGCTTTCTTT. It codes for CASSYQFSEAFF.